One TCR beta chain is described in this entry. Through Arm-PCR of CDR3 regions and iRepertoire HTBI primers, TCR beta libraries were built. TCRdb reanalysed the multiplex PCR reads using MiXCR and keeps one entry per CDR3 protein. The table lists under 250,000 distinct CDR3 sequences, roughly 19% of them singletons, with roughly 12% in the top ten. The record originates from a study of regulatory T cells in long-lasting Graves disease. Study-level information: The study enrolled newly diagnosed Graves' patients on antithyroid drugs under 3 months.

Time point reported: newly diagnosed GD, antithyroid drugs for less than 3 months. The TCR library was made from RNA extracted from PBMCs. The CDR3 has 15 residues. Trimming shortened V by 5 bases and J by 4 bases, and 18 bases separated the two germline ends. In addition, the sample was reused for a study of T cells in Graves' hyperthyroidism and ophthalmopathy.

This sample comprised peripheral blood mononuclear cells (PBMCs), obtained at new diagnosis, from a patient treated with antithyroid drugs. The source of this sequence is a woman younger than 45 with Graves disease. The chain is built from TRBV12-3 or TRBV12-4 and TRBJ2-7; tentatively, D is TRBD1 (6 bases). The CDR3 protein is CASSRGWGPFYEQYF. CDR3 bases: TGTGCCAGCAGTAGGGGGTGGGGGCCTTTTTACGAGCAGTACTTC.